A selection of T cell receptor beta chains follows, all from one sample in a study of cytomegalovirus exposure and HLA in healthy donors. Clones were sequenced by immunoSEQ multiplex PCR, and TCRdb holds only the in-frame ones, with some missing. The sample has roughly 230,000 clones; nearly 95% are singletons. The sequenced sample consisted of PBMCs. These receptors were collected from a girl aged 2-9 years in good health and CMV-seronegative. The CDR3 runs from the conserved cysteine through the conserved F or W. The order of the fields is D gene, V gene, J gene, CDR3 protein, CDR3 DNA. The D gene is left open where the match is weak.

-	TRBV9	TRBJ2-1	CASSVGGGGGNEQFF	TGTGCCAGCAGCGTAGGAGGTGGGGGAGGTAATGAGCAGTTCTTC
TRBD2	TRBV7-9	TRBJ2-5	CASSLSGGPIETQYF	TGTGCCAGCAGCTTATCGGGGGGGCCGATTGAGACCCAGTACTTC
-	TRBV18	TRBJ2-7	CASSRTPSAYEQYF	TGTGCCAGCTCACGGACTCCTTCCGCCTACGAGCAGTACTTC
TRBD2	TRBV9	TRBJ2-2	CASSVAVAGAFANTGELFF	TGTGCCAGCAGCGTAGCGGTAGCGGGGGCGTTCGCGAACACCGGGGAGCTGTTTTTT
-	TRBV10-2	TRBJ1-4	CASSEAGPEKLFF	TGCGCCAGCAGTGAGGCAGGGCCCGAAAAACTGTTTTTT
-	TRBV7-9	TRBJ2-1	CASSLMGGAYNEQFF	TGTGCCAGCAGTCTCATGGGGGGGGCGTACAATGAGCAGTTCTTC
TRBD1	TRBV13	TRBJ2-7	CASSFRTGISYEQYF	TGTGCCAGCAGCTTCCGGACAGGGATTTCCTACGAGCAGTACTTC
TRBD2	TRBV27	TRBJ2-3	CASTSGGVSTDTQYF	TGTGCCAGCACCAGCGGGGGGGTGAGCACAGATACGCAGTATTTT
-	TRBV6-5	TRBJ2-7	CASSRQGDFGYEQYF	TGTGCCAGCAGTCGACAAGGGGATTTCGGCTACGAGCAGTACTTC
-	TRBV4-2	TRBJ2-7	CASSSRDTYEQYF	TGTGCCAGCAGCTCCCGGGACACCTACGAGCAGTACTTC
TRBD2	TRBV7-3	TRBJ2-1	CASSPPSGGKQFF	TGTGCCAGCAGCCCGCCAAGCGGGGGGAAGCAGTTCTTC
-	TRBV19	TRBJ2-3	CASSTVPTDTQYF	TGTGCCAGTAGCACGGTTCCTACAGATACGCAGTATTTT
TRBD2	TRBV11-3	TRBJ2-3	CASSSTSGGASDTQYF	TGTGCCAGCAGCTCCACTAGCGGGGGGGCCTCAGATACGCAGTATTTT
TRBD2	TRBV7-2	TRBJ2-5	CASSSSASGGAETQYF	TGTGCCAGCAGCTCCTCGGCTAGCGGGGGGGCCGAGACCCAGTACTTC
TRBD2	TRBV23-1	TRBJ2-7	CASSEQGRLAGYEQYF	TGCGCCAGCAGCGAACAGGGGAGACTAGCGGGCTACGAGCAGTACTTC
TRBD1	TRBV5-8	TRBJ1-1	CASSWMHRGLMNTEAFF	TGTGCCAGCAGCTGGATGCACAGGGGACTTATGAACACTGAAGCTTTCTTT
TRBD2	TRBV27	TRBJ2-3	CASSSPVLAGRTDTQYF	TGTGCCAGCAGTTCCCCCGTACTAGCGGGGCGCACAGATACGCAGTATTTT
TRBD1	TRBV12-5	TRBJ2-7	CASGLDPGTGNYEQYF	TGTGCTAGTGGTTTGGACCCTGGGACAGGGAACTACGAGCAGTACTTC